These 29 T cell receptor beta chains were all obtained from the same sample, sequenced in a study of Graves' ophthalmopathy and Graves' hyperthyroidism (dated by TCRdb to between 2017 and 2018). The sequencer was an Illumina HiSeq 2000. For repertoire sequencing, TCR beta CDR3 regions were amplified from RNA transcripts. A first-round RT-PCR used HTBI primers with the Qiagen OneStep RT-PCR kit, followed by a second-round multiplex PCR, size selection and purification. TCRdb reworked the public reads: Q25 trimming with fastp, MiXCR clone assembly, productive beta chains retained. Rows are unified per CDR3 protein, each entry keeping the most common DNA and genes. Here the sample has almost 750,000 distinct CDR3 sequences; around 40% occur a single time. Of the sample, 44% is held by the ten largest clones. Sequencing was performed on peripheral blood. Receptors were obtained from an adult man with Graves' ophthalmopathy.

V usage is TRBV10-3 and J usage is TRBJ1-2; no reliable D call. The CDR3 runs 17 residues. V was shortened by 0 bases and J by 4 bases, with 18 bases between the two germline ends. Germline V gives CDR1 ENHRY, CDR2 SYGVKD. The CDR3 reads CAISESRNEHGSYGYTF. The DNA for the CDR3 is TGTGCCATCAGTGAGTCAAGGAATGAGCATGGATCCTATGGCTACACCTTC.

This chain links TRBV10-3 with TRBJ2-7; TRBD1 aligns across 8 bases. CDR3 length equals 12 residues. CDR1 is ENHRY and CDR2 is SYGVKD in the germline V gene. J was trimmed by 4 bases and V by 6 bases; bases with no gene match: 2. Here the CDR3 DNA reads TGTGCCATCAGCCGACAGGGGTACGAGCAGTACTTC. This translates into CAISRQGYEQYF.

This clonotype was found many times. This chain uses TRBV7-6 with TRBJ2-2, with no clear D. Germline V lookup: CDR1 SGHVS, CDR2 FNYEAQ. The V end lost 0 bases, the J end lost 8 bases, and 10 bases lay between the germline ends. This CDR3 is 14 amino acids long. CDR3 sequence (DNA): TGTGCCAGCAGCTTAGCAGGCCCAGGTGGGGAGCTGTTTTTT. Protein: CASSLAGPGGELFF.

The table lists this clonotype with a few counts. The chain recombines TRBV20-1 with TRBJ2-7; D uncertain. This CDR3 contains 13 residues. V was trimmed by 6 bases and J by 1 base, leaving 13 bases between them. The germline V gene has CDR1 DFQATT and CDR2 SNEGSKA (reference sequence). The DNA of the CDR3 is TGCAGTGCCCGTGCTGTCGGGTCCTACGAGCAGTACTTC. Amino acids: CSARAVGSYEQYF.

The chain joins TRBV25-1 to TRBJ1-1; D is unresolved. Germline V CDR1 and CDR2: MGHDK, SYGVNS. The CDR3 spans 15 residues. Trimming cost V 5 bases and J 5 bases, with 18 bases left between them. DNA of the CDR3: TGTGCCAGCAGTCCCGGCCTCGAGATTGGAACTGAAGCTTTCTTT. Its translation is CASSPGLEIGTEAFF.

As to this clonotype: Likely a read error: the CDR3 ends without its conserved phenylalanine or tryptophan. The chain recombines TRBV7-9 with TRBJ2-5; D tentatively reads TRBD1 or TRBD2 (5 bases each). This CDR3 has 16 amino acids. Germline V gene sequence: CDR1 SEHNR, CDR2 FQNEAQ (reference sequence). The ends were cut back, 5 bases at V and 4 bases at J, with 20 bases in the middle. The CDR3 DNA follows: TGTGCCAGCAGCCAAGAGGACGGGACGTCGCGAGAGACCCAGTACTCC. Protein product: CASSQEDGTSRETQYS.

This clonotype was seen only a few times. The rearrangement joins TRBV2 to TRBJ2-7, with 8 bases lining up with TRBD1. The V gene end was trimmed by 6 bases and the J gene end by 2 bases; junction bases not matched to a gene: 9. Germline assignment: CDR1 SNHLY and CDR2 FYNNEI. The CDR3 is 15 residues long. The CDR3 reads CASSQDQGAAYEQYF. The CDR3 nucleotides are TGTGCCAGCAGCCAAGACCAGGGGGCGGCCTACGAGCAGTACTTC.

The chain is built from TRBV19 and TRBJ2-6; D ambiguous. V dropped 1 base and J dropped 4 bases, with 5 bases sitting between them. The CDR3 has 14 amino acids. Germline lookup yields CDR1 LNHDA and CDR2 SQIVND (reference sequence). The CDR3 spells CASSIGKGANVLTF. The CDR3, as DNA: TGTGCCAGTAGTATAGGCAAGGGGGCCAACGTCCTGACTTTC.

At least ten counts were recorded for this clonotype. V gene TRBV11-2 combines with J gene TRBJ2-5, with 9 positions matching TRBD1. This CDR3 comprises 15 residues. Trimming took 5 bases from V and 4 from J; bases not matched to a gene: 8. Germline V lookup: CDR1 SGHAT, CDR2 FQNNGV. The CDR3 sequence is CASSITGGELETQYF. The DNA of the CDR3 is TGTGCCAGCAGCATCACAGGGGGCGAGTTAGAGACCCAGTACTTC.

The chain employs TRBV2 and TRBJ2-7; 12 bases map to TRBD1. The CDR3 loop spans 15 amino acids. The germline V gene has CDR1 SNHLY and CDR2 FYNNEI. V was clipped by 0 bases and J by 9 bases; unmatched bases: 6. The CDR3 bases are TGTGCCAGCAGTGAAGCCGGGGGACAGGGGGCCGTGCAGTACTTC. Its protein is CASSEAGGQGAVQYF. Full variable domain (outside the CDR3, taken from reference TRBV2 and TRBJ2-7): EPEVTQTPSHQVTQMGQEVILRCVPISNHLYFYWYRQILGQKVEFLVSFYNNEISEKSEIFDDQFSVERPDGSNFTLKIRSTKLEDSAMYFCASSEAGGQGAVQYFGPGTRLTVT.

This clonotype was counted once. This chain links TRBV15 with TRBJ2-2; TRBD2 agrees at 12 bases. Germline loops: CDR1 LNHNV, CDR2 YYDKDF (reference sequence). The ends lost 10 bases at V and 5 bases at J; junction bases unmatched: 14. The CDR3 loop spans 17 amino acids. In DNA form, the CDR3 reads TGTGCCAGCAGGCAACTAGCGGGAGGACCGGGTACCGGGGAGCTGTTTTTT. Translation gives CASRQLAGGPGTGELFF.

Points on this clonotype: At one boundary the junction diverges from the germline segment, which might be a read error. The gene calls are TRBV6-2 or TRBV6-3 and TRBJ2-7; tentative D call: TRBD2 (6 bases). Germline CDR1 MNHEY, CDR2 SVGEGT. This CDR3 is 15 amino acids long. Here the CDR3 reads CASSFVGGISYEQYF. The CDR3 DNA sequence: TGTGCCAGTAGTTTCGTTGGCGGGATATCCTACGAGCAGTACTTC.

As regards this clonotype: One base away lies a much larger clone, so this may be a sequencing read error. The CDR3 loop is CASSSGYGGQYF. The DNA for the CDR3 is TGTGCCAGCAGTTCAGGCTATGGGGGGCAGTACTTC. The chain links TRBV2 to TRBJ2-7; possibly TRBD1 or TRBD2 for D (5 bases each). Germline CDR1 and CDR2: SNHLY and FYNNEI. The CDR3 is 12 amino acids. The V end was cut by 5 bases, the J end by 9 bases, with 14 bases between.

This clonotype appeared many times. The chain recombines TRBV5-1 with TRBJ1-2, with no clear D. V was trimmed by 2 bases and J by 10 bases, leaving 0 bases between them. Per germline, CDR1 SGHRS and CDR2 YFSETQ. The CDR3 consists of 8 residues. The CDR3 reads CASSFYTF. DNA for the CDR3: TGCGCCAGCAGCTTCTACACCTTC.

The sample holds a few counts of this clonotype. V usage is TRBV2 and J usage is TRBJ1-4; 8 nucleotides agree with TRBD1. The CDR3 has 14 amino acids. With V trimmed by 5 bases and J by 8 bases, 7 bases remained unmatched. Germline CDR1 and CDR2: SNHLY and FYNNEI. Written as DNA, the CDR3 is TGTGCCAGCAGTTCCTACAGGGGGTCCGAAAAACTGTTTTTT. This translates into CASSSYRGSEKLFF.

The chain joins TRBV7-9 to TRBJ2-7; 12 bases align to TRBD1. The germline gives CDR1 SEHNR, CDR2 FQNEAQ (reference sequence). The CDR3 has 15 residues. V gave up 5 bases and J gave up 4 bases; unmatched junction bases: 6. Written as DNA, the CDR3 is TGTGCCAGCAGCACCCGGGACAGGGGGCCTTACGAGCAGTACTTC. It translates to CASSTRDRGPYEQYF.

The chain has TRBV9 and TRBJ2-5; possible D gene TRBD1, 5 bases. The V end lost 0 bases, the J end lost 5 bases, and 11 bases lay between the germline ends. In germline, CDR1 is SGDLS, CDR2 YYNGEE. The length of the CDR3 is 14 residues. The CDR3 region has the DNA TGTGCCAGCAGCGTAGGCAGGGTGGACGAGACCCAGTACTTC. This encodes CASSVGRVDETQYF.

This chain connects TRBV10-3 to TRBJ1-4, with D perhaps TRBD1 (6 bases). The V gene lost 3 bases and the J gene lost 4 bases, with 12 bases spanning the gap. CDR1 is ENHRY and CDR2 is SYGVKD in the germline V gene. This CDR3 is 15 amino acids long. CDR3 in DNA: TGTGCCATCAGTGAAGGGGGACACCTTAATGAAAAACTGTTTTTT. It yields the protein CAISEGGHLNEKLFF.

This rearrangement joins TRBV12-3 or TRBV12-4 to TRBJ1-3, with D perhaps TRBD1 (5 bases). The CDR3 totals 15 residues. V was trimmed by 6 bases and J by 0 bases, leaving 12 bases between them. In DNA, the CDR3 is TGTGCCAGCAGGTGGGACTGGAGCTCTGGAAACACCATATATTTT. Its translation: CASRWDWSSGNTIYF.

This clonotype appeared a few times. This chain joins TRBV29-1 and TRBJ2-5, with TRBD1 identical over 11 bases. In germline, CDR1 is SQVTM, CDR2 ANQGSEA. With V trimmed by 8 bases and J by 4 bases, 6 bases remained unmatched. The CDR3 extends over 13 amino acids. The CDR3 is CSTRDRGVETQYF. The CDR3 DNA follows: TGCAGCACCCGGGACAGGGGGGTAGAGACCCAGTACTTC.

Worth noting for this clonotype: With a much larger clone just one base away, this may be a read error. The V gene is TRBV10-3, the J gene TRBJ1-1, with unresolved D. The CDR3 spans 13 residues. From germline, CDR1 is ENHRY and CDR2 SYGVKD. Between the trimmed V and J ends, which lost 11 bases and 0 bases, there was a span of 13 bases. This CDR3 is CAGSYSMNTEAFF. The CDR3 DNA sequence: TGTGCCGGCAGTTACTCGATGAACACTGAAGCTTTCTTT.

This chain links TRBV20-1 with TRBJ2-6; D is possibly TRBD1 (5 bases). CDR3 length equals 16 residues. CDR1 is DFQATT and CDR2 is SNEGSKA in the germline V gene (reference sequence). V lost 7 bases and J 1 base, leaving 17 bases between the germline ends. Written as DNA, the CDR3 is TGCAGTGGCACAACAAACCAGGGTTCTGGGGCCAACGTCCTGACTTTC. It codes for CSGTTNQGSGANVLTF.

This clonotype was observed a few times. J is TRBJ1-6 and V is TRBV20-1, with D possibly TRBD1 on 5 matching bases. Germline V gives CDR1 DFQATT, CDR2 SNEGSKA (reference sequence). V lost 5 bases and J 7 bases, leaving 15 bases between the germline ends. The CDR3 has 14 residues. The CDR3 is CSAGGGSWNSPLHF. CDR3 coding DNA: TGCAGTGCTGGTGGGGGGTCGTGGAATTCACCCCTCCACTTT.

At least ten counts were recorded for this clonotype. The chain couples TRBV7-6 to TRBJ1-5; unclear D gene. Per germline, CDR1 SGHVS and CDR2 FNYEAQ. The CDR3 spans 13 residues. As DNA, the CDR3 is TGTGCTCTCAAGGGATATAGCAATCAGCCCCAGCATTTT. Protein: CALKGYSNQPQHF.

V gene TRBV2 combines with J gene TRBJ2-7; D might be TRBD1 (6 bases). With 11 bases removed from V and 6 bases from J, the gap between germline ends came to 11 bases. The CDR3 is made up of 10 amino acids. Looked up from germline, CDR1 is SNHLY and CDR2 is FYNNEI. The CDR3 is CAVRGGEQYF. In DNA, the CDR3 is TGTGCCGTCAGGGGTGGCGAGCAGTACTTC.

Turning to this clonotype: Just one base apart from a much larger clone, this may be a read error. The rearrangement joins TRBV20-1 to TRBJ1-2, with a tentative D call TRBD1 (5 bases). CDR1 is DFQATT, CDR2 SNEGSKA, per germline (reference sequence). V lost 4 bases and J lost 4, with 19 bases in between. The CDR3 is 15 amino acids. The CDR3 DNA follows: TGCAGTGCTACGACCGGGACCGGGGACCTCTATGGCTACACCTTC. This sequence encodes CSATTGTGDLYGYTF.

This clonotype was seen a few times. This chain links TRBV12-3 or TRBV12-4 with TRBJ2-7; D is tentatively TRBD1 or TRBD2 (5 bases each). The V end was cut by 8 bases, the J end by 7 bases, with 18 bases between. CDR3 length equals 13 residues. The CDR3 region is CASSGRTLLEQYF. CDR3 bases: TGTGCCAGCTCGGGACGGACCCTACTGGAGCAGTACTTC.

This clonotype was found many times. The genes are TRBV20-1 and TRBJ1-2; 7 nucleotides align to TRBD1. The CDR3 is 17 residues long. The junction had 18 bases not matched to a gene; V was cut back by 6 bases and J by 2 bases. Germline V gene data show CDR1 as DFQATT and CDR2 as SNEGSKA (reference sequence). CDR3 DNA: TGCAGTGCCGTAGCAGAGGGGACAGCGATTTACAACTATGGCTACACCTTC. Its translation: CSAVAEGTAIYNYGYTF.

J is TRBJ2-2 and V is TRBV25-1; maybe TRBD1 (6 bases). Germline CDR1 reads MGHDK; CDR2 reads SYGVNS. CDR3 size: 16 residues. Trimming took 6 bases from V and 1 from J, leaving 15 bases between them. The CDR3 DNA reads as TGTGCCAGCAGCCCAACAGGGACAATGAACACCGGGGAGCTGTTTTTT. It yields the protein CASSPTGTMNTGELFF.